One sample yielded the 32 T cell receptor beta chains listed below, sequenced in a study of identical twins. TCRdb re-derived calls from the 5' RACE reads in MiXCR, one entry per CDR3 protein. The top ten hold about 0.27% of the sample, which has 1.5 million to 2 million distinct CDR3 sequences, more than 30% seen once. The sample was cord blood. The receptor source for this set is a newborn girl in good health.

The chain recombines TRBV20-1 with TRBJ2-7; 9 positions agree with TRBD2. The J segment lost 3 bases and the V segment lost 2 bases, leaving 11 bases of the junction unmatched. The V gene's germline CDR1 is DFQATT and CDR2 SNEGSKA (reference sequence). The CDR3 is 16 residues long. The chain's CDR3 is CSARPYRLADIYEQYF. CDR3 nucleotide sequence: TGCAGTGCTAGACCTTACCGACTAGCGGATATCTACGAGCAGTACTTC.

Regarding this clonotype: One end of the junction is discordant with germline, which a read error may explain. The chain uses TRBV7-9 and TRBJ2-1, with 7 bases aligning to TRBD2. The CDR3 runs 17 residues. Germline lookup yields CDR1 SEHNR and CDR2 FQNEAQ (reference sequence). As DNA, the CDR3 is TGTGCCGGCAGAAACCTCCCGAAGACGACTAGCAGCAATGAGCAGTTCTTC. Translation: CAGRNLPKTTSSNEQFF.

This chain joins TRBV10-3 and TRBJ2-7; D uncertain. The V and J ends lost 6 bases and 4 bases respectively, with 13 bases between them. The CDR3 is 13 amino acids. Germline V lookup: CDR1 ENHRY, CDR2 SYGVKD. For the CDR3, the DNA is TGTGCCATCAGGCCTCCGGCTGAGTACGAGCAGTACTTC. Amino acids: CAIRPPAEYEQYF.

The rearrangement uses TRBV9 and TRBJ2-3, with 8 bases lining up with TRBD2. J was trimmed by 0 bases and V by 7 bases; bases with no gene match: 13. This CDR3 contains 17 residues. CDR1 and CDR2 (germline): SGDLS, YYNGEE. As DNA, the CDR3 is TGTGCCAGCGGTATTACTAGCGGAAGTACTAGCACAGATACGCAGTATTTT. Residues: CASGITSGSTSTDTQYF.

This clonotype was recorded at least ten times. V and J are TRBV25-1 and TRBJ1-5, with no clear D. Germline CDR1 and CDR2: MGHDK and SYGVNS. The V end lost 1 base, the J end lost 4 bases, and 11 bases lay between the germline ends. There are 15 residues in the CDR3. The CDR3 region is CASSELDGTNQPQHF. Here the CDR3 DNA reads TGTGCCAGCAGTGAATTGGACGGTACAAATCAGCCCCAGCATTTT. Full variable domain (outside the CDR3, taken from reference TRBV25-1 and TRBJ1-5): EADIYQTPRYLVIGTGKKITLECSQTMGHDKMYWYQQDPGMELHLIHYSYGVNSTEKGDLSSESTVSRIRTEHFPLTLESARPSHTSQYLCASSELDGTNQPQHFGDGTRLSIL.

The gene calls are TRBV21-1 and TRBJ1-5; the table's D call, TRBD1, has no DNA check behind it. TRBV21-1 is a pseudogene locus. The CDR3 has 18 amino acids. The CDR3 DNA is TGTGCCAGCAGCAAAGCGTGCAGGGTAATGGGTAGCAATCAGCCCCAGCATTTT. Amino acids: CASSKACRVMGSNQPQHF.

This clonotype was counted a few times. This chain joins TRBV7-8 and TRBJ1-5, with D unresolved. V was shortened by 3 bases and J by 4 bases, with 16 bases between the two germline ends. Germline lookup yields CDR1 SGHVS and CDR2 FQNEAQ. This CDR3 is built from 16 residues. For the CDR3, the DNA is TGTGCCAGCAGCTTTAGGCCGGGCATGAGTAATCAGCCCCAGCATTTT. Protein product: CASSFRPGMSNQPQHF.

The chain combines TRBV12-3 or TRBV12-4 with TRBJ2-7; D is perhaps TRBD1 or TRBD2 (5 bases each). The CDR3 contains 14 residues. V was pared by 3 bases and J by 3 bases, with 12 bases between. In DNA, the CDR3 is TGTGCCAGCAGTTTGGGGGTTCTCTTCTACGAGCAGTACTTC. Translation gives CASSLGVLFYEQYF.

This chain's CDR3 is CSARLPISGVSYNEQFF. The CDR3 DNA is TGCAGTGCTAGACTTCCCATTAGCGGGGTCTCCTACAATGAGCAGTTCTTC. The rearrangement uses TRBV20-1 and TRBJ2-1; 8 bases line up with TRBD2. Germline CDR1 DFQATT, CDR2 SNEGSKA (reference sequence). The CDR3 loop spans 17 amino acids. The V and J ends lost 2 bases and 0 bases, in that order; junction bases with no gene match: 9.

In its sample, this clonotype was seen a few times. The chain is built from TRBV15 and TRBJ2-3; 8 bases line up with TRBD2. With V trimmed by 1 base and J by 6 bases, 6 bases remained unmatched. Germline values: CDR1 LNHNV, CDR2 YYDKDF (reference sequence). This CDR3 has 15 residues. The CDR3 region has the DNA TGTGCCACCAGCAGAGCGGGGGGGCCGCCGGATACGCAGTATTTT. This gives the protein CATSRAGGPPDTQYF. Full variable domain (rest looked up from reference TRBV15 and TRBJ2-3): DAMVIQNPRYQVTQFGKPVTLSCSQTLNHNVMYWYQQKSSQAPKLLFHYYDKDFNNEADTPDNFQSRRPNTSFCFLDIRSPGLGDTAMYLCATSRAGGPPDTQYFGPGTRLTVL.

This clonotype was detected a few times. CDR3 sequence: CAISEGSGSRGYTQYF. DNA for the CDR3: TGTGCCATCAGTGAAGGTAGCGGGAGCCGGGGGTATACGCAGTATTTT. This sequence joins TRBV10-3 and TRBJ2-3, with 9 bases lining up with TRBD2. Trimming took 3 bases from V and 7 from J; bases not matched to a gene: 11. The CDR3 runs to 16 residues. The germline CDR1 and CDR2 sequences are ENHRY and SYGVKD.

The chain has TRBV19 and TRBJ2-5; D may match TRBD1 or TRBD2 (5 bases each). Deletions cut 9 bases from V and 4 bases from J, with 9 bases between. The CDR3 runs 11 residues. CDR1 and CDR2 (germline): LNHDA, SQIVND (reference sequence). The CDR3 nucleotides are TGTGCCAGCGGGGCCAGAGAGACCCAGTACTTC. Amino acid sequence: CASGARETQYF.

The J gene is TRBJ2-1, the V gene TRBV10-3, with D perhaps being TRBD1 or TRBD2 (5 bases each). The V gene lost 0 bases and the J gene lost 6 bases, with 15 bases spanning the gap. This CDR3 contains 16 residues. Germline V gene data show CDR1 as ENHRY and CDR2 as SYGVKD. The CDR3: CAISESGRRAGNEQFF. The DNA of the CDR3 is TGTGCCATCAGTGAGTCTGGGCGCAGGGCGGGCAATGAGCAGTTCTTC.

This rearrangement joins TRBV20-1 to TRBJ2-1; no firm D call. CDR3 length: 14 amino acids. V shed 3 bases and J shed 2 bases, with 11 bases lying between them. Germline values: CDR1 DFQATT, CDR2 SNEGSKA (reference sequence). In nucleotides, the CDR3 is TGCAGTGCTAGGGGATGGAAGACCTACAATGAGCAGTTCTTC. This codes for CSARGWKTYNEQFF.

This clonotype has ten or more counts. V usage is TRBV27 and J usage is TRBJ2-3; 8 nucleotides agree with TRBD1. Trimming cost V 6 bases and J 4 bases; bases outside gene matches: 6. This CDR3 has 14 amino acids. CDR1 MNHEY and CDR2 SMNVEV come from the germline V gene (reference sequence). The CDR3 DNA follows: TGTGCCAGCAGACCCAGGGGGCTGGCAGATACGCAGTATTTT. Residues: CASRPRGLADTQYF.

The J gene is TRBJ2-1, the V gene TRBV28; D ambiguous. The V and J ends lost 4 bases and 3 bases respectively, with 22 bases between them. The CDR3 length is 18 residues. The germline V gene has CDR1 MDHEN and CDR2 SYDVKM. CDR3 nucleotides: TGTGCCAGCAGTTCCCTTCACCCAATTATCCCATTCTACAATGAGCAGTTCTTC. It encodes CASSSLHPIIPFYNEQFF.

This clonotype has just a few counts. The CDR3 sequence: CASSRGGDTGELFF. The CDR3 nucleotides read TGTGCCAGCAGTCGGGGCGGGGACACCGGGGAGCTGTTTTTT. J is TRBJ2-2 and V is TRBV28; possible D gene TRBD2, 6 bases. CDR1 is MDHEN, CDR2 SYDVKM, per germline. Trimming took 5 bases from V and 3 from J, leaving 10 bases between them. There are 14 residues in the CDR3. Full variable domain (rest looked up from reference TRBV28 and TRBJ2-2): DVKVTQSSRYLVKRTGEKVFLECVQDMDHENMFWYRQDPGLGLRLIYFSYDVKMKEKGDIPEGYSVSREKKERFSLILESASTNQTSMYLCASSRGGDTGELFFGEGSRLTVL.

This chain links TRBV10-1 with TRBJ1-1; D ambiguous. The germline CDR1 and CDR2 sequences are WNHNN and SYGVQD (reference sequence). The CDR3 is made up of 13 amino acids. With 4 bases removed from V and 2 bases from J, the gap between germline ends came to 8 bases. In nucleotides, the CDR3 is TGCGCCAGCAGTGTTGAACATAACACTGAAGCTTTCTTT. Protein product: CASSVEHNTEAFF.

A note on this clonotype: The junction does not match germline at one end; this may be a read error. This rearrangement joins TRBV20-1 to TRBJ2-3, with D possibly being TRBD2 (5 bases). This CDR3 contains 14 residues. Germline V gives CDR1 DFQATT, CDR2 SNEGSKA (reference sequence). The chain's CDR3 is CSTRDGSSTDTQYF. The CDR3 nucleotides are TGCAGTACTAGAGATGGTTCTAGCACAGATACGCAGTATTTT.

V usage is TRBV3-1 and J usage is TRBJ2-7, with D uncertain. CDR1 is LGHDT, CDR2 YNNKEL, per germline (reference sequence). The CDR3 is 15 amino acids. Trimming shortened V by 0 bases and J by 3 bases, and 12 bases separated the two germline ends. CDR3 DNA sequence: TGTGCCAGCAGCCAAGAGAAGGGAAACAACTACGAGCAGTACTTC. Encoded protein: CASSQEKGNNYEQYF.

V and J are TRBV4-1 and TRBJ2-4; 10 nucleotides align to TRBD2. Per germline, CDR1 MGHRA and CDR2 YSYEKL. Trimming at V came to 2 bases and at J to 0 bases, leaving 19 bases not matched to a gene. This CDR3 has 22 residues. The CDR3 coding sequence is TGCGCCAGCAGCCAACGGAGTCTAAGTGAGAGCGGGAGGGGAATAGCCAAAAACATTCAGTACTTC. It is translated as CASSQRSLSESGRGIAKNIQYF.

This clonotype was counted between two and nine times. The CDR3 region is CASSLADHMNTEAFF. The CDR3, as DNA: TGTGCCAGCAGCTTAGCAGACCATATGAACACTGAAGCTTTCTTT. The rearrangement joins TRBV7-9 to TRBJ1-1; D ambiguous. V was trimmed by 0 bases and J by 0 bases, leaving 8 bases between them. The CDR3 runs 15 residues. Germline CDR1 SEHNR, CDR2 FQNEAQ (reference sequence).

Regarding this clonotype: At one end the junction does not follow the germline gene, possibly because of a read error. The chain joins TRBV10-3 to TRBJ1-1; D ambiguous. Looked up from germline, CDR1 is ENHRY and CDR2 is SYGVKD. The length of the CDR3 is 14 residues. The CDR3 DNA sequence: TGTGCCATCAATGAGTCGAGTTCGGGGACTGAAGCTTTCTTT. Translating it yields CAINESSSGTEAFF.

The table lists this clonotype with many counts. The rearrangement links TRBV25-1 to TRBJ2-7, with D perhaps TRBD2 (6 bases). Trimming removed 5 bases from V and 2 bases from J, with 16 bases in between. CDR1 is MGHDK and CDR2 is SYGVNS in the germline V gene. The CDR3 spans 15 residues. The CDR3: CASSFSPGEPYEQYF. For the CDR3, the DNA is TGTGCCAGCAGTTTTTCTCCGGGAGAGCCCTACGAGCAGTACTTC.

This chain joins TRBV20-1 and TRBJ1-2; unclear D gene. There are 13 residues in the CDR3. Germline V gene sequence: CDR1 DFQATT, CDR2 SNEGSKA (reference sequence). The V end was cut by 0 bases, the J end by 4 bases, with 9 bases between. The CDR3 nucleotides read TGCAGTGCTAGAGATTGGGCCAGCTATGGCTACACCTTC. It yields the protein CSARDWASYGYTF.

The sample holds a few counts of this clonotype. The chain employs TRBV28 and TRBJ1-2; TRBD1 matches 7 bases. This CDR3 comprises 13 residues. The J segment lost 2 bases and the V segment lost 10 bases, leaving 7 bases of the junction unmatched. CDR1 is MDHEN and CDR2 is SYDVKM in the germline V gene. The CDR3 region has the DNA TGTGCCACCCAGACAGGGAGGAACTATGGCTACACCTTC. This sequence encodes CATQTGRNYGYTF.

In its sample, this clonotype was seen a few times. V usage is TRBV5-1 and J usage is TRBJ2-7; a possible D gene is TRBD1 (5 bases). The germline gives CDR1 SGHRS, CDR2 YFSETQ. The CDR3 extends over 14 amino acids. Between the trimmed V and J ends, which lost 0 bases and 3 bases, there was a span of 10 bases. Written as DNA, the CDR3 is TGCGCCAGCAGCTTGGTACCCAGGGACTACGAGCAGTACTTC. This gives the protein CASSLVPRDYEQYF. The whole variable domain, filled in from reference TRBV5-1 and TRBJ2-7, reads KAGVTQTPRYLIKTRGQQVTLSCSPISGHRSVSWYQQTPGQGLQFLFEYFSETQRNKGNFPGRFSGRQFSNSRSEMNVSTLELGDSALYLCASSLVPRDYEQYFGPGTRLTVT.

DNA of the CDR3: TGCGCCAGCAGCCGACTAGCGGGGTTGTCGGCAGATACGCAGTATTTT. Translating gives CASSRLAGLSADTQYF. The gene calls are TRBV5-1 and TRBJ2-3, with 11 bases that match TRBD2. Germline trimming cut 4 bases from V and 4 bases from J; bases unmatched to any gene: 8. CDR1 is SGHRS and CDR2 is YFSETQ in the germline V gene. The CDR3 spans 16 residues. Drawing the rest from reference TRBV5-1 and TRBJ2-3, the complete variable domain is KAGVTQTPRYLIKTRGQQVTLSCSPISGHRSVSWYQQTPGQGLQFLFEYFSETQRNKGNFPGRFSGRQFSNSRSEMNVSTLELGDSALYLCASSRLAGLSADTQYFGPGTRLTVL.

This clonotype appeared a few times. The J gene is TRBJ1-3, the V gene TRBV7-9; D might be TRBD1 (5 bases). Trimming stripped 6 bases from V and 0 bases from J, with 12 bases between. CDR1 SEHNR and CDR2 FQNEAQ come from the germline V gene (reference sequence). The CDR3 contains 15 residues. The CDR3 sequence: CASSLEGRSGNTIYF. CDR3 coding DNA: TGTGCCAGCAGTTTGGAGGGACGCTCTGGAAACACCATATATTTT.

This clonotype showed up just a few times. The chain links TRBV3-1 to TRBJ2-5; the D is unclear. The CDR3 extends over 13 amino acids. V gave up 4 bases and J gave up 4 bases, with 10 bases separating them. The V gene's germline CDR1 is LGHDT and CDR2 YNNKEL (reference sequence). The CDR3 spells CASSPMTRETQYF. For the CDR3, the DNA is TGTGCCAGCAGCCCAATGACAAGAGAGACCCAGTACTTC.

The chain combines TRBV12-3 or TRBV12-4 with TRBJ1-5, with D possibly being TRBD1 (6 bases). This CDR3 is built from 15 residues. V was clipped by 5 bases and J by 2 bases, with 13 bases between them. CDR3 nucleotides: TGTGCCAGCAGTCCGGGGACAATGGGCAATCAGCCCCAGCATTTT. It specifies CASSPGTMGNQPQHF.

The chain employs TRBV25-1 and TRBJ2-7; TRBD1 or TRBD2 may be the D gene (5 bases each). V lost 0 bases to trimming and J lost 0 bases, with 12 bases between them. This CDR3 comprises 16 residues. CDR1 and CDR2 (germline): MGHDK, SYGVNS. CDR3 sequence reads: CASSEYGAGYSYEQYF. DNA for the CDR3: TGTGCCAGCAGTGAATATGGGGCGGGCTACTCCTACGAGCAGTACTTC.